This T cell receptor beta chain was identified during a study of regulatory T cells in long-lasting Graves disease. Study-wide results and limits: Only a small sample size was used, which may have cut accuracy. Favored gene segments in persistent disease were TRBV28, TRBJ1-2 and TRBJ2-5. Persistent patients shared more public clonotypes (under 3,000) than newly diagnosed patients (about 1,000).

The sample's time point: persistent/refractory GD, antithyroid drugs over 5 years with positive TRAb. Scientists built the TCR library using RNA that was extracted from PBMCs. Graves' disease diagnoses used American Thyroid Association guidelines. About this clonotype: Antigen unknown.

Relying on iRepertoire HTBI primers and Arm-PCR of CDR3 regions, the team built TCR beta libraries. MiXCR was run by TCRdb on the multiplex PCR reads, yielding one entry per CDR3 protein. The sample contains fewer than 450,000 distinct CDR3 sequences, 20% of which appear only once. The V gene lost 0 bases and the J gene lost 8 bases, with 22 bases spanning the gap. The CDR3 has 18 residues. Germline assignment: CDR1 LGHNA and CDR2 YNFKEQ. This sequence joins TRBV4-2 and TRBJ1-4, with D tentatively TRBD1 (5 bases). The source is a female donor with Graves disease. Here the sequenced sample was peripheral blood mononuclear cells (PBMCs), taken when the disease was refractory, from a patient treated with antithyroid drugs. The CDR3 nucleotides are TGTGCCAGCAGCCAAGATCAAGGGACCTCCGACGAGGGGGAAAAACTGTTTTTT. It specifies CASSQDQGTSDEGEKLFF.